One and the same sample provided the 14 T cell receptor beta chains below, sequenced in a study of T cell repertoires in cytomegalovirus infection. Their cognate antigens are unknown. TCRdb re-analysed the reads in MiXCR, keeping a single row per CDR3 protein. Of around 750,000 distinct CDR3 sequences listed, over 25% are singletons. The material sequenced was cultured CD8+ T cells from PBMCs, taken from culture after CMV antigen stimulation. These receptor sequences come from a human donor in good health (CMV status not recorded). Some clones in this sample may be carry-over from other donors' samples.

This chain connects TRBV7-6 to TRBJ1-6; 10 nucleotides line up with TRBD1. This CDR3 is built from 14 residues. Germline CDR1 is SGHVS and CDR2 is FNYEAQ. J gave up 13 bases and V 5 bases, and 8 bases lay outside the gene matches. As DNA, the CDR3 is TGTGCCAGCAGCGCGGCCGGGACAGGGGATCCCCTCCACTTT. As protein: CASSAAGTGDPLHF.

This clonotype showed up many times. V is TRBV6-1 and J is TRBJ1-1; D not resolved. Between the trimmed V and J ends, which lost 2 bases and 1 base, there was a span of 11 bases. This CDR3 spans 15 amino acids. Germline assignment: CDR1 MNHNS and CDR2 SASEGT. The CDR3 nucleotides are TGTGCCAGCAGTGAATGGGCGGGCGCGAACACTGAAGCTTTCTTT. Translation gives CASSEWAGANTEAFF.

This clonotype has just a few counts. This rearrangement joins TRBV25-1 to TRBJ2-7, with TRBD1 identical over 7 bases. The CDR3 runs to 16 residues. Trimming took 1 base from V and 6 from J; bases not matched to a gene: 12. Germline CDR1 reads MGHDK; CDR2 reads SYGVNS. The CDR3 here is CASSEWDGDSEGEQYF. The CDR3 DNA is TGTGCCAGCAGTGAATGGGACGGGGACAGTGAGGGCGAGCAGTACTTC.

This clonotype was seen a handful of times. This chain uses TRBV4-1 with TRBJ2-5; 11 bases agree with TRBD2. The CDR3 has 17 amino acids. The germline V gene has CDR1 MGHRA and CDR2 YSYEKL. V lost 4 bases to trimming and J lost 1 base; unmatched junction nucleotides: 8. CDR3 in amino acids: CASSPLASGGPQETQYF. In DNA form, the CDR3 reads TGCGCCAGCAGCCCCTTGGCTAGCGGGGGGCCCCAAGAGACCCAGTACTTC.

This clonotype has at least ten counts. This rearrangement joins TRBV7-2 to TRBJ1-5, with a tentative D call TRBD1 (5 bases). V shed 4 bases and J shed 2 bases, with 12 bases lying between them. Germline CDR1 is SGHTA and CDR2 is FQGNSA. This CDR3 comprises 15 residues. The CDR3 nucleotides read TGTGCCAGCAGCTCCCGGGACCAGGGCAATCAGCCCCAGCATTTT. It encodes CASSSRDQGNQPQHF. The variable domain in full, completed from reference TRBV7-2 and TRBJ1-5, reads GAGVSQSPSNKVTEKGKDVELRCDPISGHTALYWYRQSLGQGLEFLIYFQGNSAPDKSGLPSDRFSAERTGGSVSTLTIQRTQQEDSAVYLCASSSRDQGNQPQHFGDGTRLSIL.

This clonotype was recorded at least ten times. The chain employs TRBV7-8 and TRBJ1-4; unclear D gene. This CDR3 is 15 amino acids long. In germline, CDR1 is SGHVS, CDR2 FQNEAQ. V lost 5 bases, J lost 0 bases, and 10 bases lay in between. CDR3 coding DNA: TGTGCCAGCAGCCTATACAGTGCAACTAATGAAAAACTGTTTTTT. It is translated as CASSLYSATNEKLFF.

This clonotype has more than one count but fewer than ten. The V gene is TRBV6-5, the J gene TRBJ1-1; maybe TRBD1 (6 bases). V shed 0 bases and J shed 5 bases, with 13 bases lying between them. The germline V gene has CDR1 MNHEY and CDR2 SVGAGI. The CDR3 totals 15 residues. CDR3 in amino acids: CASSYSAGVDTEAFF. CDR3 sequence (DNA): TGTGCCAGCAGTTACTCGGCAGGGGTTGATACTGAAGCTTTCTTT.

J is TRBJ2-3 and V is TRBV27; the D gene could be TRBD1 or TRBD2 (5 bases each). This CDR3 comprises 16 residues. CDR1 is MNHEY, CDR2 SMNVEV, per germline (reference sequence). The V end lost 5 bases, the J end lost 6 bases, and 21 bases lay between the germline ends. The CDR3: CASSIPGPGPVDTQYF. CDR3 in DNA: TGTGCCAGCAGTATACCGGGACCAGGCCCGGTCGATACGCAGTATTTT.

This clonotype was recorded a few times. The chain joins TRBV6-5 to TRBJ2-7; possible D gene TRBD2, 6 bases. Trimming removed 0 bases from V and 3 bases from J, with 12 bases in between. This CDR3 contains 15 residues. Germline loops: CDR1 MNHEY, CDR2 SVGAGI. CDR3 bases: TGTGCCAGCAGTTACTCCCGCGGGAACCACTACGAGCAGTACTTC. Amino acids: CASSYSRGNHYEQYF.

This clonotype was seen repeatedly, ten times or more. The J gene is TRBJ2-2, the V gene TRBV12-3 or TRBV12-4; unclear D gene. The CDR3 has 14 residues. Trimming took off 1 base at V and 6 bases at J, with 9 bases between the two ends. CDR3 bases: TGTGCCAGCAGTTTAGAAGCAGGTCCCGGGGAGCTGTTTTTT. This translates into CASSLEAGPGELFF.

This clonotype was counted a single time. An end of the junction differs from the germline gene, which may be a read error. The chain has TRBV4-1 and TRBJ2-1, with a tentative D call TRBD2 (5 bases). Germline CDR1 is MGHRA and CDR2 is YSYEKL. The CDR3 is 18 residues long. CDR3 nucleotide sequence: TGCGCCGGCAGCCAAGTTCCCGATCCAAGGACCCCCGGAGGTGAGCAGTTCTTC. This sequence encodes CAGSQVPDPRTPGGEQFF.

Turning to this clonotype: A read error is possible here, since a much larger clone lies one base away. The V and J genes are TRBV7-2 and TRBJ2-5; D gene ambiguous. The CDR3 covers 13 residues. Germline CDR1 is SGHTA and CDR2 is FQGNSA. DNA of the CDR3: TGTGCCAGCAGATTAGGGCTAGATGAGACCCAGTACTTC. It codes for CASRLGLDETQYF.

This clonotype was counted at least ten times. V gene TRBV7-8 combines with J gene TRBJ1-2; no definite D call. The CDR3 is 11 residues long. The germline V gene encodes CDR1 SGHVS and CDR2 FQNEAQ. V was cut by 4 bases and J by 8 bases, with 8 bases left in between. CDR3 sequence (DNA): TGTGCCAGCAGCTCCCTAGGGGGCTACACCTTC. As protein: CASSSLGGYTF.

The chain combines TRBV28 with TRBJ2-1; 12 positions match TRBD2. J lost 6 bases, V lost 2 bases, and 8 bases had no gene match. Looked up from germline, CDR1 is MDHEN and CDR2 is SYDVKM. This CDR3 has 17 residues. CDR3 amino acids: CASSLVGTSGFPNEQFF. CDR3 bases: TGTGCCAGCAGTTTAGTTGGGACTAGCGGGTTTCCCAATGAGCAGTTCTTC.